The rows below give T cell receptor beta chains drawn from one sample of a study of T cell responses to AZD1222 COVID-19 vaccine. Method: immunoSEQ multiplex PCR; TCRdb's copy keeps in-frame clones and lacks some. The sample has 30,000 to 35,000 clones, about 80% seen once. This specimen was peripheral blood, taken 28 days after the second AZD1222 dose. Receptor source: an adult who received the AZD1222 COVID-19 vaccine. CDR3s include the opening cysteine and the closing phenylalanine or tryptophan. D genes are given only for firm matches. A row's size may be missing; if present it is once, few, many or a size class.

d_gene: -
abundance: -
v_gene: TRBV24-1
j_gene: TRBJ2-2
CDR3nt: TGTGCCACCAGTCTGACAGGCGCGGTGGACGGGGAGCTGTTTTTT
CDR3aa: CATSLTGAVDGELFF

d_gene: -
abundance: -
v_gene: TRBV18
j_gene: TRBJ2-2
CDR3nt: TGTGCCAGCTCACAGATGGGCTATTCGAACACCGGGGAGCTGTTTTTT
CDR3aa: CASSQMGYSNTGELFF

d_gene: -
abundance: -
v_gene: TRBV7-6
j_gene: TRBJ2-1
CDR3nt: TGTGCCAGCAGCCGCCTTTTTAGAGAATACAATGAGCAGTTCTTC
CDR3aa: CASSRLFREYNEQFF

d_gene: -
abundance: few
v_gene: TRBV9
j_gene: TRBJ1-4
CDR3nt: TGTGCCAGCAGCGTAGCTCCCAGTGGGGAAAAACTGTTTTTT
CDR3aa: CASSVAPSGEKLFF

d_gene: -
abundance: -
v_gene: TRBV29-1
j_gene: TRBJ1-2
CDR3nt: TGCAGCGTTGAAGATTCGGGGGGTGGCTACACCTTC
CDR3aa: CSVEDSGGGYTF

d_gene: TRBD2
abundance: -
v_gene: TRBV4-1
j_gene: TRBJ2-5
CDR3nt: TGCGCCAGCAGCCTACGTACCGGGACTAGTTCGGAGACCCAGTACTTC
CDR3aa: CASSLRTGTSSETQYF

d_gene: TRBD2
abundance: -
v_gene: TRBV4-1
j_gene: TRBJ2-1
CDR3nt: TGCGCCAGCAGCCACCGTAGCGGGGAATCCTACAATGAGCAGTTCTTC
CDR3aa: CASSHRSGESYNEQFF

d_gene: -
abundance: -
v_gene: TRBV19
j_gene: TRBJ1-6
CDR3nt: TGTGCCAGTAGTATCAGTGGGTCCGGACAGTGGACGAATTCACCCCTCCACTTT
CDR3aa: CASSISGSGQWTNSPLHF

d_gene: -
abundance: -
v_gene: TRBV5-1
j_gene: TRBJ1-1
CDR3nt: TGCGCCAGCAGCTCCTCGAACTACCCAGGGGACACTGAAGCTTTCTTT
CDR3aa: CASSSSNYPGDTEAFF

d_gene: -
abundance: -
v_gene: TRBV9
j_gene: TRBJ1-4
CDR3nt: TGTGCCAGCAGCGTAGGAGAAACTAATGAAAAACTGTTTTTT
CDR3aa: CASSVGETNEKLFF

d_gene: -
abundance: -
v_gene: TRBV7-9
j_gene: TRBJ1-4
CDR3nt: TGTGCCAGCAGCTTAGTAGGAGTTTCGGACAGTTCTAATGAAAAACTGTTTTTT
CDR3aa: CASSLVGVSDSSNEKLFF

d_gene: -
abundance: -
v_gene: TRBV3-1/TRBV3-2
j_gene: TRBJ2-3
CDR3nt: TGTGCCAGCAGCCAAGGGGTCGGTACGCAGTATTTT
CDR3aa: CASSQGVGTQYF

d_gene: -
abundance: few
v_gene: TRBV7-9
j_gene: TRBJ1-2
CDR3nt: TGTGCCAGCAGCTTATCACACTTCTACACCTTC
CDR3aa: CASSLSHFYTF

d_gene: -
abundance: few
v_gene: TRBV7-6
j_gene: TRBJ1-6
CDR3nt: TGTGCCAGCAGCCCATCCTGGAATTCACCCCTCCACTTT
CDR3aa: CASSPSWNSPLHF

d_gene: TRBD2
abundance: -
v_gene: TRBV28
j_gene: TRBJ2-1
CDR3nt: TGTGCCAGCAAAGGGGAGGCTAGCGGACACAATGAGCAGTTCTTC
CDR3aa: CASKGEASGHNEQFF

d_gene: TRBD1
abundance: -
v_gene: TRBV6-5
j_gene: TRBJ1-2
CDR3nt: TGTGCCAGCAGTTACTCGGGGACAGGGCACTATGGCTACACCTTC
CDR3aa: CASSYSGTGHYGYTF

d_gene: -
abundance: -
v_gene: TRBV6-2/TRBV6-3
j_gene: TRBJ1-5
CDR3nt: TGTGCCAGCAGCCTCGGACAGTTTAATCAGCCCCAGCATTTT
CDR3aa: CASSLGQFNQPQHF

d_gene: -
abundance: -
v_gene: TRBV4-1
j_gene: TRBJ1-2
CDR3nt: TGCGCCAGCAGCCAACTCACCCCTAGTCAGTCGCATGGCTACACCTTC
CDR3aa: CASSQLTPSQSHGYTF

d_gene: -
abundance: -
v_gene: TRBV12-3/TRBV12-4
j_gene: TRBJ2-3
CDR3nt: TGTGCCAGCAGGAAAGCTAGCACAGATACGCAGTATTTT
CDR3aa: CASRKASTDTQYF

d_gene: TRBD2
abundance: -
v_gene: TRBV19
j_gene: TRBJ2-2
CDR3nt: TGTGCCACCCAAAGGGGAGGGGTTCGTACCGGGGAGCTGTTTTTT
CDR3aa: CATQRGGVRTGELFF

d_gene: -
abundance: -
v_gene: TRBV7-6
j_gene: TRBJ1-2
CDR3nt: TGTGCCAGCAGCTCCAAACCGGGGGGATATGGCTACACCTTC
CDR3aa: CASSSKPGGYGYTF

d_gene: TRBD2
abundance: -
v_gene: TRBV4-1
j_gene: TRBJ2-4
CDR3nt: TGCGCCAGCAGCCAAGATAGAGCGGGGGGTCCCAAAAACATTCAGTACTTC
CDR3aa: CASSQDRAGGPKNIQYF

d_gene: TRBD2
abundance: -
v_gene: TRBV13
j_gene: TRBJ2-1
CDR3nt: TGTGCCAGCAGCCAGCGGGGATCCGGGGTATACAATGAGCAGTTCTTC
CDR3aa: CASSQRGSGVYNEQFF

d_gene: TRBD1
abundance: -
v_gene: TRBV24-1
j_gene: TRBJ1-2
CDR3nt: TGTGCCACCAGTGATTTTACTGCGGCAGGGGGCAACTATGGCTACACCTTC
CDR3aa: CATSDFTAAGGNYGYTF